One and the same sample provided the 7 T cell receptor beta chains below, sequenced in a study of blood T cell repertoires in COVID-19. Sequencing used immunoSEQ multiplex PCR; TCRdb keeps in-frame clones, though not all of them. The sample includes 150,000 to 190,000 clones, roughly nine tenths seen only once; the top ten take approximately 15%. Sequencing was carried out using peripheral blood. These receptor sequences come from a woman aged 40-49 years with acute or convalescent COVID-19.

CDR3 bases: TGTGCCAGCAGTTCGACAGGGTTACCCGGGGCCAACGTCCTGACTTTC. Its protein is CASSSTGLPGANVLTF. The chain recombines TRBV6-6 with TRBJ2-6; 7 bases line up with TRBD1. The CDR3 length is 16 residues. J was trimmed by 4 bases and V by 4 bases; bases with no gene match: 7. Germline CDR1 is MNHNY and CDR2 is SVGAGI (reference sequence).

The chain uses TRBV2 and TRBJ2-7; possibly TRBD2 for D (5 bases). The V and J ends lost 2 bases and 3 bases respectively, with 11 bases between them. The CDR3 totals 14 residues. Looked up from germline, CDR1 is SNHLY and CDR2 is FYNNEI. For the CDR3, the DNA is TGTGCCAGCAGTGAATCAGCGGCTCACTACGAGCAGTACTTC. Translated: CASSESAAHYEQYF.

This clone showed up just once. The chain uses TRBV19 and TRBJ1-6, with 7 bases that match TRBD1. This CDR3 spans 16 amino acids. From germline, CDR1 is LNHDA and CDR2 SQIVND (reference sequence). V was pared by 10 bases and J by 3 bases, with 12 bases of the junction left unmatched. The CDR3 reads CATRVGTEIYNSPLHF. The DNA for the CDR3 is TGTGCCACCCGAGTCGGGACAGAGATCTATAATTCACCCCTCCACTTT.

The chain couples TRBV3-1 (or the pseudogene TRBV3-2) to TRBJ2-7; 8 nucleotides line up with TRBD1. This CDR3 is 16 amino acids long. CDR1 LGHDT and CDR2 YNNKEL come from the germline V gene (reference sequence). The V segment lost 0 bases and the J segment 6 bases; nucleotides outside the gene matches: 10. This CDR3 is CASSQERQDRAAEQYF. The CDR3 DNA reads TGTGCCAGCAGCCAAGAGAGACAGGACAGGGCGGCCGAGCAGTACTTC.

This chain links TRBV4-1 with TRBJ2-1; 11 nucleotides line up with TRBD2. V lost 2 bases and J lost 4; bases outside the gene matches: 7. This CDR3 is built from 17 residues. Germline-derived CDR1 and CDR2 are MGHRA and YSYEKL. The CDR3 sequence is CASSQSASGRQYNEQFF. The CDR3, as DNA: TGCGCCAGCAGCCAATCAGCTAGCGGGAGGCAATACAATGAGCAGTTCTTC.

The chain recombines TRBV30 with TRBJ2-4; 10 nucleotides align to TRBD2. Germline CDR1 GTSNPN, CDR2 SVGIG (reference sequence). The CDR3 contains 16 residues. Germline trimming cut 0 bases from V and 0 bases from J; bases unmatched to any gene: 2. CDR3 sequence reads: CAWSVLAGLAKNIQYF. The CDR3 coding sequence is TGTGCCTGGAGTGTACTAGCGGGGTTAGCCAAAAACATTCAGTACTTC.

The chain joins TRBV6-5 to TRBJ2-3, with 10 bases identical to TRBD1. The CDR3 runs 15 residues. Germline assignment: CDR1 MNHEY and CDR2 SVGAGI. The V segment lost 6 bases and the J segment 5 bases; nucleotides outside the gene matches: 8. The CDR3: CASRNPGTGEDTQYF. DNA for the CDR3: TGTGCCAGCAGGAATCCCGGGACAGGGGAAGATACGCAGTATTTT.